Here is one T cell receptor beta chain with its context. The target antigen is unknown. The data derive from a study of T cell responses to AZD1222 COVID-19 vaccine. Study-wide findings and caveats: Breadth and depth of Spike-specific TCRs rose after two AZD1222 doses. Clonal diversity was possibly underestimated; the donors were predominantly white British and more often female. Spike-wide vaccine-associated CD4 TCRs dominated at 160-218 and 743-854.

Using immunoSEQ multiplex PCR, the repertoire was profiled, and TCRdb retains in-frame clones only, with some absent. This table has 85,000 to 130,000 clones, 85% to 95% appearing once. The CDR3 loop spans 12 amino acids. Germline assignment: CDR1 GTSNPN and CDR2 SVGIG (reference sequence). The junction had 6 bases not matched to a gene; V was cut back by 7 bases and J by 4 bases. Sequencing used peripheral blood, obtained on day 0 of AZD1222 vaccination. This receptor was taken from an adult in good health. The V call is TRBV30, the J call TRBJ2-5; 7 bases fit TRBD1. The CDR3 here is CAFTGVRETQYF. CDR3 DNA sequence: TGTGCCTTTACAGGGGTAAGAGAGACCCAGTACTTC.